This TCR beta chain came from a study of early T cells in non-severe SARS-CoV-2 infection. Study-level background: Chains were not paired, and sequencing was done on bulk RNA from unsorted whole blood.

Trimming removed 10 bases at V and 4 bases at J, with 13 bases between. CDR3 size: 13 residues. In germline, CDR1 is SEHNR, CDR2 FQNEAQ (reference sequence). This clonotype was seen a few times. TCRdb re-called the 5' RACE reads through MiXCR, storing one row per CDR3 protein. The sample records around 70,000 distinct CDR3 sequences, roughly 9.1% being singletons. What was sequenced was whole blood. The rearrangement joins TRBV7-9 to TRBJ2-2; weak D call: TRBD1 (5 bases). The origin of this receptor is an adult who was a healthcare worker with PCR-confirmed SARS-CoV-2 infection or an uninfected control (not recorded which). The CDR3 loop is CATEDIVTGELFF. CDR3 sequence (DNA): TGTGCCACCGAGGACATTGTCACCGGGGAGCTGTTTTTT.